The 9 T cell receptor beta chains presented below share a single source sample, sequenced in a study of molecular identifiers for immune sequencing clone quantification (dated by TCRdb to the late 2010s). The library relied on PCR. Sequenced on an Illumina HiSeq 4000. The public reads were run again by TCRdb, first through fastp at Q25 and then through MiXCR, and only productive beta chains were kept. Records with the same CDR3 protein are collapsed into one entry carrying the most frequent genes and DNA. Counted in this sample were 50,000 to 65,000 distinct CDR3 sequences; roughly a quarter of them appeared once. Under 2% of the sample is in the top ten clones. The material sequenced was naive CD8+ T cells from blood, with Jurkat cell RNA spiked in. According to the study, the label for this sample's cell subset or site signals: FACS-sorted CD8+CD4-CCR7+CD45RA+ naive T cells. The receptors derive from a human donor in good health. Some libraries in this study had Jurkat cell RNA spiked in.

Concerning this clonotype: A much larger clone lies a single base off, so this may be a read error. The V call is TRBV10-3, the J call TRBJ2-5, with TRBD1 matching 8 bases. From germline, CDR1 is ENHRY and CDR2 SYGVKD. The CDR3 has 12 residues. The V and J ends lost 6 bases and 9 bases, in that order; junction bases with no gene match: 6. This CDR3 reads CAIRTGEEPQYF. For the CDR3, the DNA is TGTGCCATCAGGACAGGGGAGGAGCCCCAGTACTTC.

This clonotype was counted ten times or more. The CDR3 loop is CASSSTGLEATDTQYF. The CDR3, as DNA: TGTGCCAGCAGCTCGACGGGACTAGAGGCGACAGATACGCAGTATTTT. This chain uses TRBV7-2 with TRBJ2-3; the match to TRBD2 covers 8 bases. The CDR3 has 16 amino acids. Germline V gives CDR1 SGHTA, CDR2 FQGNSA. V gave up 4 bases and J gave up 3 bases; unmatched junction bases: 9. Complete variable domain (other parts from reference TRBV7-2 and TRBJ2-3): GAGVSQSPSNKVTEKGKDVELRCDPISGHTALYWYRQSLGQGLEFLIYFQGNSAPDKSGLPSDRFSAERTGGSVSTLTIQRTQQEDSAVYLCASSSTGLEATDTQYFGPGTRLTVL.

This clonotype has ten or more counts. This chain joins TRBV20-1 and TRBJ1-1; 7 positions agree with TRBD1. Germline CDR1 reads DFQATT; CDR2 reads SNEGSKA (reference sequence). This CDR3 has 13 amino acids. CDR3 region: CSVRYRGNTEAFF. In DNA form, the CDR3 reads TGCAGCGTCCGTTACAGGGGGAACACTGAAGCTTTCTTT.

This clonotype was observed at least ten times. The chain combines TRBV19 with TRBJ1-5; 8 positions agree with TRBD1. Trimming took 8 bases from V and 2 from J; bases not matched to a gene: 5. The V gene's germline CDR1 is LNHDA and CDR2 SQIVND (reference sequence). The CDR3 is 14 residues long. The CDR3 nucleotides are TGTGCCAGTGGACAGGGATCCGGCAATCAGCCCCAGCATTTT. Translated, it gives CASGQGSGNQPQHF.

The rearrangement joins TRBV3-1 to TRBJ1-1, with D unclear. Germline CDR1 is LGHDT and CDR2 is YNNKEL (reference sequence). This CDR3 has 15 residues. Trimming took 0 bases from V and 0 from J, leaving 8 bases between them. In DNA form, the CDR3 reads TGTGCCAGCAGCCAAGATGAATTTTTGAACACTGAAGCTTTCTTT. Its translation: CASSQDEFLNTEAFF.

CDR3 amino acids: CASSPGGSTDTQYF. The CDR3 DNA is TGTGCCAGCAGCCCTGGAGGTAGCACAGATACGCAGTATTTT. The V call is TRBV11-3, the J call TRBJ2-3, with D maybe TRBD2 (5 bases). Germline-derived CDR1 and CDR2 are SGHNT and YENEEA. The V and J ends lost 5 bases and 0 bases respectively, with 9 bases between them. This CDR3 is built from 14 residues.

On this clonotype: This could be a read error, since a much larger clone is one nucleotide away. This chain connects TRBV14 to TRBJ2-3; D may correspond to TRBD1 or TRBD2 (6 bases each). Germline CDR1 SGHDN, CDR2 FVKESK. Trimming shortened V by 10 bases and J by 2 bases, and 13 bases separated the two germline ends. The CDR3 totals 13 residues. The CDR3 spells CATAEGVTDTQYF. CDR3 nucleotide sequence: TGTGCCACCGCGGAGGGGGTCACAGATACGCAGTATTTT.

For this clonotype: It may be a read error: a sequence one base away is much more abundant. V gene TRBV4-1 combines with J gene TRBJ1-1, with a possible D match to TRBD1 (6 bases). With 1 base removed from V and 3 bases from J, the gap between germline ends came to 27 bases. The CDR3 totals 20 residues. CDR1 is MGHRA and CDR2 is YSYEKL in the germline V gene. The CDR3 reads CASSQGYGTRKLEVDTEAFF. The CDR3 DNA sequence: TGCGCCAGCAGCCAAGGATACGGGACACGCAAACTCGAGGTGGACACTGAAGCTTTCTTT.

Concerning this clonotype: This may be a read error, as it is one base from a much larger clone. J is TRBJ2-2 and V is TRBV29-1; the D gene could be TRBD1 or TRBD2 (5 bases each). Germline V gives CDR1 SQVTM, CDR2 ANQGSEA. The length of the CDR3 is 12 residues. V dropped 6 bases and J dropped 7 bases, with 12 bases sitting between them. CDR3 protein: CSVGEGVGELFF. CDR3 nucleotides: TGCAGCGTCGGGGAAGGGGTCGGGGAGCTGTTTTTT.